These 8 T cell receptor beta chains were all obtained from the same sample, sequenced in a study of T cells after yellow fever vaccination. MiXCR, run by TCRdb on the 5' RACE reads, gives a single entry per CDR3 protein. The table includes 78,000 or so distinct CDR3 sequences, roughly 7% detected once. The source was CD8+ T cells sorted from PBMCs, collected more than 8 days after the first yellow fever vaccination. The receptors stem from a man aged 18 to 29 who received the YFV17D yellow fever vaccine.

There are a few counts of this clonotype. This chain uses TRBV5-5 with TRBJ1-5; D uncertain. Germline-derived CDR1 and CDR2 are SGHKS and YYEKEE (reference sequence). Trimming left V 0 bases short and J 4 bases short, with 5 bases between. This CDR3 is 13 amino acids long. The CDR3 sequence: CASSLVGNQPQHF. The CDR3 DNA sequence: TGTGCCAGCAGCTTGGTCGGGAATCAGCCCCAGCATTTT.

Ten or more counts support this clonotype. The gene calls are TRBV5-1 and TRBJ1-1; the D gene is possibly TRBD1 (5 bases). The CDR3 has 14 residues. Germline assignment: CDR1 SGHRS and CDR2 YFSETQ. V lost 1 base, J lost 3 bases, and 10 bases lay in between. CDR3 amino acids: CASSLRGADTEAFF. The CDR3 coding sequence is TGCGCCAGCAGCTTGCGAGGGGCGGACACTGAAGCTTTCTTT.

About this clonotype itself: This may come from a read error, since a much larger clone is one base off. The chain links TRBV29-1 to TRBJ2-1; D not certain. Germline lookup yields CDR1 SQVTM and CDR2 ANQGSEA. The CDR3 spans 11 residues. The V and J ends lost 7 bases and 7 bases respectively, with 11 bases between them. The CDR3 reads CSARKGNEQFF. As DNA, the CDR3 is TGCAGCGCACGGAAGGGTAATGAGCAGTTCTTC.

This clonotype was seen at least ten times. The CDR3 region is CASSPSGQLDGYTF. CDR3 nucleotide sequence: TGTGCCAGCAGCCCCTCGGGACAACTTGATGGCTACACCTTC. This chain joins TRBV27 and TRBJ1-2, with D possibly TRBD1 on 6 matching bases. This CDR3 comprises 14 residues. Trimming cost V 6 bases and J 6 bases, with 17 bases left between them. CDR1 is MNHEY, CDR2 SMNVEV, per germline (reference sequence).

This clonotype was detected ten times or more. In DNA form, the CDR3 reads TGTGCCAGCAGCTCAATGGATGGGGGACCCAATGAGCAGTTCTTC. Encoded protein: CASSSMDGGPNEQFF. This chain connects TRBV9 to TRBJ2-1, with D possibly being TRBD1 or TRBD2 (5 bases each). V shed 4 bases and J shed 6 bases, with 17 bases lying between them. This CDR3 contains 15 residues. The germline V gene has CDR1 SGDLS and CDR2 YYNGEE. Drawing the rest from reference TRBV9 and TRBJ2-1, the complete variable domain is DSGVTQTPKHLITATGQRVTLRCSPRSGDLSVYWYQQSLDQGLQFLIQYYNGEERAKGNILERFSAQQFPDLHSELNLSSLELGDSALYFCASSSMDGGPNEQFFGPGTRLTVL.

The chain carries TRBV18 and TRBJ2-7; D might be TRBD1 or TRBD2, each matching 5 bases. From germline, CDR1 is KGHSH and CDR2 LQKENI. The CDR3 sequence is 14 residues long. The V end was cut by 3 bases, the J end by 0 bases, with 9 bases between. The CDR3 region has the DNA TGTGCCAGCTCACCGGCAGGGAGCTCCTACGAGCAGTACGTC. It yields the protein CASSPAGSSYEQYV.

The gene calls are TRBV2 and TRBJ2-3, with a weak D call TRBD1 (5 bases). The CDR3 extends over 13 amino acids. Germline V CDR1 and CDR2: SNHLY, FYNNEI. Trimming stripped 10 bases from V and 0 bases from J, with 11 bases between. The CDR3 DNA reads TGTGCCAACCCGGACACTAGCACAGATACGCAGTATTTT. It codes for CANPDTSTDTQYF.

This clonotype was detected a few times. The chain recombines TRBV27 with TRBJ1-6; no reliable D call. The CDR3 is 14 amino acids. Germline loops: CDR1 MNHEY, CDR2 SMNVEV (reference sequence). Trimming removed 1 base at V and 7 bases at J, with 8 bases between. CDR3 DNA sequence: TGTGCCAGCAGTTTATGGGCGGTGAATTCACCCCTCCACTTT. It codes for CASSLWAVNSPLHF.